This T cell receptor (beta chain) was profiled in a study of shared clonotypes between healthy human individuals. Trimming removed 7 bases from V and 2 bases from J, with 9 bases in between. CDR1 is DFQATT and CDR2 is SNEGSKA in the germline V gene (reference sequence). The CDR3 totals 11 residues. This clone was counted between two and nine times. The assay was immunoSEQ multiplex PCR, and TCRdb's table has in-frame clones only and misses some. Of 100,000 or so clones in the sample, roughly 50% are singletons; the top ten hold more than 13%. Sample: PBMCs. The receptor was isolated from a woman in her forties in good health. Some clones in this sample may be carry-over from other donors' samples. The chain is built from TRBV20-1 and TRBJ2-7; D remains unclear. CDR3 amino acids: CSGSSAYEQYF. CDR3 sequence (DNA): TGCAGTGGAAGTTCCGCCTACGAGCAGTACTTC.